The 3 T cell receptor beta chains listed next were all sequenced from one sample in a study of T cell repertoires in cytomegalovirus infection. TCRdb re-called the reads through MiXCR, storing one row per CDR3 protein. The sample has about half a million distinct CDR3 sequences, roughly a third seen once. Their cognate antigens are unknown. The sample here was cultured PBMCs, taken from culture after CMV antigen stimulation. These receptor sequences come from a human donor in good health (CMV status not recorded). Some clones in this sample may be carry-over from other donors' samples.

The gene calls are TRBV11-3 and TRBJ2-1; tentative D call: TRBD2 (5 bases). The CDR3 length is 14 residues. V was trimmed by 0 bases and J by 5 bases, leaving 8 bases between them. The germline V gene encodes CDR1 SGHNT and CDR2 YENEEA. CDR3 residues: CASSLDGSDNEQFF. The CDR3 bases are TGTGCCAGCAGCTTAGATGGGAGCGACAATGAGCAGTTCTTC. Variable domain in full (rest from reference TRBV11-3 and TRBJ2-1): EAGVVQSPRYKIIEKKQPVAFWCNPISGHNTLYWYLQNLGQGPELLIRYENEEAVDDSQLPKDRFSAERLKGVDSTLKIQPAELGDSAVYLCASSLDGSDNEQFFGPGTRLTVL.

This clonotype was recorded many times. The rearrangement links TRBV7-2 to TRBJ2-5, with 10 positions matching TRBD2. V lost 4 bases, J lost 7 bases, and 6 bases stayed unmatched. The V gene's germline CDR1 is SGHTA and CDR2 FQGNSA. The CDR3 sequence is 14 residues long. The CDR3: CASSSGTSVGTQYF. The CDR3 bases are TGTGCCAGCAGCTCGGGGACTAGCGTGGGGACCCAGTACTTC.

This clonotype was counted once. The chain recombines TRBV27 with TRBJ2-2, with 13 bases fitting TRBD2. V lost 4 bases, J lost 1 base, and 12 bases stayed unmatched. Germline values: CDR1 MNHEY, CDR2 SMNVEV (reference sequence). The CDR3 sequence is 20 residues long. This chain's CDR3 is CASSSHITGLAGVNTGELFF. CDR3 sequence (DNA): TGTGCCAGCAGTTCACATATAACCGGACTAGCGGGAGTGAACACCGGGGAGCTGTTTTTT.